The 26 T cell receptor beta chains reported below all come from one sample, sequenced in a study of CD8+CD57+ T cells in acquired aplastic anemia. Sequencing involved patients with CD8+CD57+ cell expansion previously shown by flow cytometry. Investigators profiled TCR beta VDJ and CDR3 from genomic DNA template. MiXCR, run by TCRdb on the reads, gives a single entry per CDR3 protein. The data hold 150,000 or so distinct CDR3 sequences, with 40% to 50% observed a single time. Material for sequencing was sorted CD4+, CD8+, or CD8+CD57+ T cells (not recorded which) from PBMCs. The receptor source for this set is a human donor with aplastic anemia.

This clonotype was seen many times. The rearrangement uses TRBV7-6 and TRBJ2-7, with TRBD2 matching over 9 bases. This CDR3 has 13 amino acids. The germline CDR1 and CDR2 sequences are SGHVS and FNYEAQ. The J segment lost 6 bases and the V segment lost 2 bases, leaving 2 bases of the junction unmatched. CDR3 region: CASSLNSGSEQYF. DNA for the CDR3: TGTGCCAGCAGCTTAAATAGCGGGAGCGAGCAGTACTTC.

This chain links TRBV7-2 with TRBJ2-5, with 12 bases identical to TRBD2. V was clipped by 5 bases and J by 5 bases; unmatched bases: 3. From germline, CDR1 is SGHTA and CDR2 FQGNSA. The CDR3 loop spans 14 amino acids. The CDR3 DNA follows: TGTGCCAGCAGCGCCGGACTAGCGGGGGAGACCCAGTACTTC. Its protein product is CASSAGLAGETQYF.

This clonotype was detected a few times. The chain links TRBV30 to TRBJ2-1; no reliable D call. Germline lookup yields CDR1 GTSNPN and CDR2 SVGIG (reference sequence). The V gene lost 3 bases and the J gene lost 10 bases, with 13 bases spanning the gap. This CDR3 is built from 12 residues. CDR3 coding DNA: TGTGCCTGGAGCAACGGTGGTTGGGAGCAGTTCTTC. Amino acids: CAWSNGGWEQFF.

This clonotype was observed a handful of times. Its ends do not fully match the called genes, so a read error is possible. The rearrangement joins TRBV30 to TRBJ1-4, with TRBD1 matching 7 bases. Germline V gives CDR1 GTSNPN, CDR2 SVGIG (reference sequence). The CDR3 loop spans 14 amino acids. CDR3 in amino acids: CAWSEGAVYEKLFF. The DNA of the CDR3 is TGTGCCTGGAGCGAGGGGGCGGTATATGAAAAGCTGTTTTTT.

The chain joins TRBV20-1 to TRBJ1-2, with D unclear. Germline V gives CDR1 DFQATT, CDR2 SNEGSKA (reference sequence). The CDR3 is 12 residues long. Trimming left V 6 bases short and J 5 bases short, with 13 bases between. The chain's CDR3 is CSAADGRYGYTF. In nucleotides, the CDR3 is TGCAGTGCAGCGGACGGACGGTATGGCTACACCTTC.

This clonotype was recorded only once. The chain combines TRBV20-1 with TRBJ1-1; D is unclear. Germline CDR1 and CDR2: DFQATT and SNEGSKA (reference sequence). The CDR3 consists of 12 residues. The germline V and J ends were trimmed by 1 base and 9 bases, with 12 bases remaining between them. The CDR3 DNA is TGCAGTGCTAGAGCTTTTCGGACGCAAGCTTTCTTT. Translating gives CSARAFRTQAFF.

This clonotype turned up a few times. This chain connects TRBV5-1 to TRBJ2-2; 10 nucleotides agree with TRBD1. With 4 bases clipped from V and 3 bases from J, the junction kept 3 bases outside the gene matches. The CDR3 spans 15 residues. The germline gives CDR1 SGHRS, CDR2 YFSETQ. This chain's CDR3 is CASSRDRGDTGELFF. CDR3 DNA: TGCGCCAGCAGCCGGGACAGGGGTGACACCGGGGAGCTGTTTTTT.

V and J are TRBV10-3 and TRBJ2-1; 8 nucleotides match TRBD2. This CDR3 is built from 14 residues. Germline CDR1 ENHRY, CDR2 SYGVKD. With 3 bases clipped from V and 6 bases from J, the junction kept 4 bases outside the gene matches. CDR3 nucleotides: TGTGCCATCAGTGAAGGACTAGCAGTCAATGAGCAGTTCTTC. This sequence encodes CAISEGLAVNEQFF.

The gene calls are TRBV20-1 and TRBJ1-2; 8 bases are a match to TRBD1. This CDR3 spans 15 amino acids. The germline V gene encodes CDR1 DFQATT and CDR2 SNEGSKA (reference sequence). The trim removed 0 bases at V and 2 bases at J, leaving 5 bases unmatched. The CDR3 protein is CSAREEGQGNYGYTF. The CDR3 region has the DNA TGCAGTGCTAGAGAAGAAGGACAGGGAAACTATGGCTACACCTTC.

This chain joins TRBV6-1 and TRBJ1-2; D is possibly TRBD1 (6 bases). The CDR3 covers 13 residues. Trimming took off 7 bases at V and 2 bases at J, with 11 bases between the two ends. Germline V lookup: CDR1 MNHNS, CDR2 SASEGT. CDR3 nucleotides: TGTGCCAGCAAAGACAGGACAAACTATGGCTACACCTTC. Translation: CASKDRTNYGYTF.

V is TRBV25-1 and J is TRBJ1-2, with D tentatively TRBD1 (5 bases). V lost 5 bases, J lost 2 bases, and 21 bases lay in between. This CDR3 comprises 17 residues. Germline lookup yields CDR1 MGHDK and CDR2 SYGVNS. The CDR3 reads CASSSLGAGRGNYGYTF. DNA for the CDR3: TGTGCCAGCAGTTCCCTAGGGGCGGGGCGAGGAAACTATGGCTACACCTTC.

This clonotype was picked up one time. V usage is TRBV29-1 and J usage is TRBJ1-2; D not certain. V was trimmed by 6 bases and J by 0 bases, leaving 14 bases between them. The CDR3 loop spans 14 amino acids. The germline CDR1 and CDR2 sequences are SQVTM and ANQGSEA. In nucleotides, the CDR3 is TGCAGCGTGAACCCCGGGCCGCCTAACTATGGCTACACCTTC. This gives the protein CSVNPGPPNYGYTF.

This clonotype was detected ten times or more. The V gene is TRBV20-1, the J gene TRBJ2-1, with D possibly TRBD2 on 7 matching bases. CDR1 and CDR2 (germline): DFQATT, SNEGSKA (reference sequence). The V end was cut by 5 bases, the J end by 8 bases, with 16 bases between. The CDR3 covers 13 residues. In DNA, the CDR3 is TGCAGTGCTGGACCGGGGGGCGTGGATGAGCAGTTCTTC. It yields the protein CSAGPGGVDEQFF.

V gene TRBV12-3 or TRBV12-4 combines with J gene TRBJ1-5, with D perhaps TRBD1 (5 bases). There are 14 residues in the CDR3. V was trimmed by 2 bases and J by 4 bases, leaving 9 bases between them. The CDR3 loop is CASSLLGGNQPQHF. The DNA of the CDR3 is TGTGCCAGCAGTTTACTGGGGGGAAATCAGCCCCAGCATTTT.

The chain uses TRBV25-1 and TRBJ1-2; 8 bases map to TRBD1. This CDR3 comprises 12 residues. From germline, CDR1 is MGHDK and CDR2 SYGVNS. With 6 bases clipped from V and 6 bases from J, the junction kept 3 bases outside the gene matches. The CDR3 coding sequence is TGTGCCAGCAGGGACAGGGCTAATGGCTACACCTTC. Translated, it gives CASRDRANGYTF.

This clonotype was found many times. The V and J genes are TRBV19 and TRBJ2-6; 8 nucleotides agree with TRBD1. Trimming took 4 bases from V and 4 from J; bases not matched to a gene: 12. The CDR3 covers 18 residues. The germline CDR1 and CDR2 sequences are LNHDA and SQIVND (reference sequence). The CDR3 nucleotides are TGTGCCAGTAGTACCCAGGGGGCCACCTCGCTGGGGGCCAACGTCCTGACTTTC. Amino acids: CASSTQGATSLGANVLTF.

About this clonotype: Its ends do not fully match the called genes, so a read error is possible. The chain uses TRBV13 and TRBJ1-6; D is unclear. In germline, CDR1 is PRHDT, CDR2 FYEKMQ (reference sequence). The CDR3 is 14 amino acids. The CDR3, as DNA: TGTGCCAGCAGCCCAGCGGGGATGGGTTCACCCTTCCACTTT. Amino acids: CASSPAGMGSPFHF.

The chain joins TRBV7-9 to TRBJ2-5; possible D gene TRBD2, 6 bases. Trimming pared 4 bases from V and 5 bases from J, leaving 14 bases between. The length of the CDR3 is 14 residues. Looked up from germline, CDR1 is SEHNR and CDR2 is FQNEAQ (reference sequence). The CDR3 loop reads CASSYLGGGETQYF. The DNA for the CDR3 is TGTGCCAGCAGCTATCTCGGAGGAGGGGAGACCCAGTACTTC.

V and J are TRBV29-1 and TRBJ1-1, with D uncertain. CDR3 length: 10 amino acids. Germline V gives CDR1 SQVTM, CDR2 ANQGSEA. V was pared by 4 bases and J by 4 bases, with 4 bases between. The CDR3 is CSVAGTEAFF. The CDR3 region has the DNA TGCAGCGTTGCTGGCACTGAAGCTTTCTTT.

This clonotype was detected many times. Here the CDR3 DNA reads TGTGCCATCAGTGAGTCGCACGAGATGAACACCGGGGAGCTGTTTTTT. This encodes CAISESHEMNTGELFF. The genes are TRBV10-3 and TRBJ2-2; unclear D gene. CDR1 and CDR2 (germline): ENHRY, SYGVKD. The CDR3 sequence is 16 residues long. Trimming cost V 0 bases and J 1 base, with 9 bases left between them.

This chain connects TRBV20-1 to TRBJ1-1; D unresolved. The CDR3 extends over 12 amino acids. V lost 6 bases to trimming and J lost 1 base, with 9 bases between them. Looked up from germline, CDR1 is DFQATT and CDR2 is SNEGSKA (reference sequence). The CDR3 sequence is CSAPSGNTEAFF. The CDR3, as DNA: TGCAGTGCACCCTCAGGGAACACTGAAGCTTTCTTT.

The V and J genes are TRBV7-2 and TRBJ2-7, with a weak D call TRBD2 (7 bases). There are 13 residues in the CDR3. Trimming took 4 bases from V and 4 from J, leaving 11 bases between them. The V gene's germline CDR1 is SGHTA and CDR2 FQGNSA. The CDR3 DNA sequence: TGTGCCAGCAGCTGGAGGGGGGGGTACGAGCAGTACTTC. Residues: CASSWRGGYEQYF.

V and J are TRBV12-3 or TRBV12-4 and TRBJ2-2, with D unresolved. The CDR3 is 16 residues long. Trimming removed 3 bases at V and 0 bases at J, with 11 bases between. CDR3 loop: CASSFSVHANTGELFF. The CDR3 DNA follows: TGTGCCAGCAGTTTTTCCGTCCACGCGAACACCGGGGAGCTGTTTTTT.

The chain links TRBV20-1 to TRBJ2-3; D might be TRBD2 (5 bases). The germline V gene encodes CDR1 DFQATT and CDR2 SNEGSKA (reference sequence). V lost 1 base to trimming and J lost 4 bases, with 12 bases between them. This CDR3 spans 14 amino acids. CDR3 loop: CSARVGSASDTQYF. The CDR3 bases are TGCAGTGCTAGAGTGGGTAGCGCTTCAGATACGCAGTATTTT.

This chain uses TRBV7-2 with TRBJ2-7; TRBD2 matches at 15 bases. V dropped 5 bases and J dropped 5; count of bases not matched to a gene: 1. Per the germline V gene, CDR1 is SGHTA and CDR2 is FQGNSA. There are 14 residues in the CDR3. The CDR3 sequence: CASSGLAGGDEQYF. Here the CDR3 DNA reads TGTGCCAGCAGCGGACTAGCGGGAGGGGACGAGCAGTACTTC.

V usage is TRBV27 and J usage is TRBJ2-1; D remains ambiguous. CDR1 is MNHEY and CDR2 is SMNVEV in the germline V gene (reference sequence). The CDR3 is made up of 16 amino acids. The ends were cut back, 3 bases at V and 1 base at J, with 13 bases in the middle. In nucleotides, the CDR3 is TGTGCCAGCAGTTTGGTATTGGGGAAGTCCTACAATGAGCAGTTCTTC. Translation gives CASSLVLGKSYNEQFF.